In its sample, the clone carrying this T cell receptor (beta chain) was seen a few times. Its specificity is unknown. This specimen belongs to a study of T cells after yellow fever vaccination. Study background: Fractions with few cells were prepared using SMART-Seq v4 Ultra Low Input.

Germline V gene lookup returns CDR1 LNHNV and CDR2 YYDKDF (reference sequence). V lost 6 bases and J 6 bases, leaving 8 bases between the germline ends. The CDR3 contains 11 residues. General study findings and limits: Clonotypes shared by both compartments, CD4 and CD8, made up a small share. Clones from primary vaccination mostly reappeared after the booster (around 96% CD4, roughly 87% CD8).

Each CDR3 protein gets one entry after TCRdb re-called the 5' RACE reads with MiXCR. The data contain hundreds of thousands of distinct CDR3 sequences, 9.5% to 13% of them seen just once; the ten biggest clones take up about 17%. The source is a man aged 18 to 30 who received the YFV17D yellow fever vaccine. Here the sequenced sample was PBMCs, taken on the day of the first yellow fever vaccination. The chain has TRBV15 and TRBJ1-1; D gene uncertain. Here the CDR3 DNA reads TGTGCCACCAGGAGGGAGGCTGAAGCTTTCTTT. This translates into CATRREAEAFF.